This T cell receptor (beta chain) originates from a study of shared clonotypes between healthy human individuals (dated by TCRdb to the early 2020s). Looking at the study overall: The cohort comprised two women and three men aged 18 to 49 years. Blood TCR repertoires of four to six healthy adults were deeply sequenced to estimate repertoire size and the extent of clonotype sharing between individuals. Leukapheresis yielded between about 0.85 and 10 billion PBMCs per donor. For each donor, CD4 naive and CD4 memory were each run on three plates, CD8 naive on two plates, and CD8 memory on one plate. Different laboratories and diverse techniques were used to prepare libraries and sequence TCR repertoires, to increase sequencing depth and limit assay-specific biases.

Using the deep immunoSEQ assay, multiplex PCR amplified TCR CDR3 regions from genomic DNA. Extracted genomic DNA from each cell subset was distributed evenly across all wells of several immunoSEQ 96-well plates, and each plate was treated as a replicate. For sorted subsets, around 200 ng genomic DNA, equal to about 30,000 T cell genomes, was loaded into each replicate PCR. Purified libraries were measured with a Qubit 3.0 fluorometer, size-checked on a Bioanalyzer 2100, and measured again with the KAPA Library Quantification kit. Each immunoSEQ 96-well plate was sequenced on its own single-read 150-cycle Illumina NextSeq 550 flow cell. In the source study's methods: The immunoSEQ output contained only junctional sequences without quality scores, so filtering could not match that applied to full-length reads. To assign V/J genes and CDR3, sequences were annotated against IMGT germline references using PyIR, a Python wrapper for IgBLAST v1.9. Reads were removed for weak V/J assignments (E-value above 1e-6), missing CDR3, stop codons, out-of-frame junctions, or ambiguous translated residues. A V3J clonotype was defined by an identical inferred V gene, J gene, and CDR3 amino acid sequence. Percentage overlap between repertoires was computed as shared unique clonotypes divided by the size of the smaller repertoire. Three approaches were used to assess repertoire richness: RTK rarefaction, the Chao1 estimator, and Recon v2.1 estimates of unobserved clonotypes. For all TCRbeta clonotypes obtained by the gDNA method from four donors, generation probabilities were computed with OLGA. In TCRdb, the immuneACCESS table is reduced to in-frame sequences with V and J assigned. These tables do not hold every clone; where another copy was compared, an unresolved V gene accounts for under half, and the others remain unexplained. The V and J calls and clone size were taken over from that table, and D and trimming were inferred from the DNA. In all, the sample holds hundreds of thousands of clones, and 95% to 97% of those were seen once. Less than 0.12% of the sample is in the top ten clones.

In its sample, this clone was seen once. Its antigen specificity is not known. No base-level quality is on record; no much larger clone is a single base apart. The investigation overall reported the following: Larger estimated clonotype richness was generally found for naive subsets than for memory subsets. Because the study included only a small number of donors, the genetic and exposure-history diversity represented was limited. Compared with non-shared clonotypes, clonotypes shared by all four sorted-subset donors had higher generation probabilities. Incomplete sequencing was indicated by rarefaction of sorted-subset datasets, despite the large sequencing depth. When a handful of donors were compared, the shared fraction of clonotypes was 5% to 6.5% for naive CD4, around 4% for naive CD8, roughly 2.5% for memory CD4, and about 0.36% for memory CD8. Sampling was restricted to blood, and TCR repertoires in tissues likely differ from the TCR repertoires found in blood. Based on pairwise subsampling, the degree of clonotype sharing among donors was expected to be affected by sequencing depth.

CD8 naive samples consisted of CD45RO-negative cells that were positively selected for CCR7, yielding a CD45RA+CCR7+ population without TemRA cells. Donors were healthy HIV-negative adults with no recently reported acute infections or vaccinations. Every donor was a Caucasian adult residing in Nashville, Tennessee, USA. After blood collection by leukapheresis, PBMCs were isolated using Ficoll-Histopaque density gradient centrifugation and then cryopreserved in the vapor phase of liquid nitrogen. Purity and quantity of every magnetically sorted T cell population were checked by analytical flow cytometry. From each sorted fraction, genomic DNA was isolated and quantified by UV absorbance on a Nanodrop 2000c. Reading the germline V gene (reference sequence) gives CDR1 MNHNY and CDR2 SVGAGI. The CDR3 has 16 amino acids, counting the end cysteine and phenylalanine. Here the CDR3 DNA is all that survives: 48 bases in frame from base 1.

The rearranged segments are TRBV6-6 and TRBJ2-5, with 9 bases matching TRBD2. The DNA end is more similar to TRBJ2-7, so the J call may be wrong. This sequence originates from a woman aged 30 to 39 in good health. Sequenced input: naive CD8+ T cells sorted from blood. Taken with the paper, the label for cell subset or site translates to: CD45RA+CCR7+. CDR3 region: CASSYSPAGGPYEQYF. The sequenced DNA: TGTGCCAGCAGTTACTCCCCGGCGGGAGGGCCCTACGAGCAGTACTTC.